The clone carrying this TCR beta chain has a handful of counts. Its specificity is not known. MiXCR was run by TCRdb on the RACE reads, yielding one entry per CDR3 protein. The profile shows approximately 82,000 distinct CDR3 sequences, 6.6% of them singletons. Germline CDR1 reads DFQATT; CDR2 reads SNEGSKA (reference sequence). The CDR3 length is 18 residues. V lost 0 bases, J lost 5 bases, and 16 bases stayed unmatched. The data belong to a study of human T cells and chemical hapten exposure. Documented time point: patch test 2, 6 weeks after DPC sensitization. Regarding treatment: therapeutic diphenylcyclopropenone sensitization with weekly scalp DPC. Study results and limitations: DPC sensitization produced no change in TCRs with frequency above 1 in 1000.

The V and J genes are TRBV20-1 and TRBJ2-3; 8 positions match TRBD2. This clonotype was sampled from a woman in her 30s with alopecia areata. Some clones in this sample may be carry-over from other donors' samples. The source was whole blood, collected in connection with sensitization to the hapten diphenylcyclopropenone (DPC). CDR3 amino acids: CSARDLQASGWQEDTQYF. As DNA, the CDR3 is TGCAGTGCTAGAGATCTCCAGGCTAGCGGGTGGCAGGAAGATACGCAGTATTTT.